The 32 T cell receptor beta chains below all came from one sample that was sequenced in a study of Graves' ophthalmopathy and Graves' hyperthyroidism. Amplified material comprised TCR beta CDR3 regions derived from RNA transcripts. The first-round RT-PCR employed HTBI primers together with the Qiagen OneStep RT-PCR kit. A multiplex PCR was then performed as the second round. MiXCR was run by TCRdb on the multiplex PCR reads, yielding one entry per CDR3 protein. The data contain roughly 350,000 distinct CDR3 sequences, approximately 17% of them singletons. The source material was peripheral blood. These receptors were obtained from an adult woman with stable Graves' hyperthyroidism.

This rearrangement joins TRBV6-2 or TRBV6-3 to TRBJ2-7; possibly TRBD1 for D (6 bases). CDR3 length equals 14 residues. V was cut by 4 bases and J by 1 base, with 11 bases left in between. CDR1 and CDR2 from the germline V gene are MNHEY and SVGEGT. The CDR3 DNA is TGTGCCAGCAGTTCTCAGGGGCATTCCTACGAGCAGTACTTC. Translating it yields CASSSQGHSYEQYF.

This chain's CDR3 is CASGLGSRVQETQYF. DNA of the CDR3: TGTGCTAGTGGTTTGGGTTCCCGGGTCCAAGAGACCCAGTACTTC. The chain combines TRBV12-5 with TRBJ2-5; D call uncertain. Trimming cost V 1 base and J 1 base, with 10 bases left between them. The CDR3 has 15 residues. Germline lookup yields CDR1 LGHNT and CDR2 FRNRAP.

Turning to this clonotype: This could be a read error, since a much larger clone is one nucleotide away. The CDR3 ends on some other residue instead of the conserved phenylalanine or tryptophan, so this is likely a read error. The gene calls are TRBV4-1 and TRBJ2-7; 14 positions match TRBD2. Germline V gives CDR1 MGHRA, CDR2 YSYEKL. Unmatched junction bases numbered 1, after V lost 0 bases and J lost 6 bases. The CDR3 extends over 15 amino acids. CDR3 sequence (DNA): TGCGCCAGCAGCCAAGAAGGACTAGCGGGAGGCGAGCAGTACTAC. Translated, it gives CASSQEGLAGGEQYY.

Many counts were recorded for this clonotype. The chain has TRBV28 and TRBJ2-7; possible D gene TRBD2, 6 bases. Germline V gene sequence: CDR1 MDHEN, CDR2 SYDVKM. The V end lost 2 bases, the J end lost 5 bases, and 10 bases lay between the germline ends. The CDR3 spans 13 residues. The CDR3 reads CASSLGGLNEQYF. The CDR3 DNA sequence: TGTGCCAGCAGTTTAGGAGGGTTGAACGAGCAGTACTTC. The variable domain in full, with the rest retrieved from reference TRBV28 and TRBJ2-7, is DVKVTQSSRYLVKRTGEKVFLECVQDMDHENMFWYRQDPGLGLRLIYFSYDVKMKEKGDIPEGYSVSREKKERFSLILESASTNQTSMYLCASSLGGLNEQYFGPGTRLTVT.

This clonotype was observed many times. The chain combines TRBV2 with TRBJ2-7, with D possibly matching TRBD2 (5 bases). The germline CDR1 and CDR2 sequences are SNHLY and FYNNEI. Trimming removed 4 bases at V and 7 bases at J, with 17 bases between. The CDR3 contains 14 residues. The CDR3 sequence is CASSVERTLGEQYF. In nucleotides, the CDR3 is TGTGCCAGCAGTGTGGAACGGACTCTTGGGGAGCAGTACTTC. Full variable domain (missing parts from reference TRBV2 and TRBJ2-7): EPEVTQTPSHQVTQMGQEVILRCVPISNHLYFYWYRQILGQKVEFLVSFYNNEISEKSEIFDDQFSVERPDGSNFTLKIRSTKLEDSAMYFCASSVERTLGEQYFGPGTRLTVT.

The sample holds many counts of this clonotype. This chain joins TRBV28 and TRBJ2-7; a weak D match, TRBD1 (6 bases). Germline assignment: CDR1 MDHEN and CDR2 SYDVKM. The CDR3 length is 14 residues. With 6 bases removed from V and 3 bases from J, the gap between germline ends came to 15 bases. The CDR3: CASSAGTHLYEQYF. The CDR3 DNA is TGTGCCAGCAGCGCCGGGACACACCTCTACGAGCAGTACTTC.

Written as DNA, the CDR3 is TGTGCCAGCAGCTTTCTAGCGGGAGGAGACACCGGGGAGCTGTTTTTT. Protein: CASSFLAGGDTGELFF. The chain links TRBV11-1 to TRBJ2-2, with 11 positions matching TRBD2. Germline lookup yields CDR1 SGHAT and CDR2 FQDESV (reference sequence). The CDR3 length is 16 residues. J lost 3 bases, V lost 3 bases, and 3 bases had no gene match.

This clonotype showed up many times. J is TRBJ1-1 and V is TRBV28; D gene ambiguous. The CDR3 is made up of 16 amino acids. Trimming removed 3 bases from V and 2 bases from J, with 16 bases in between. Germline values: CDR1 MDHEN, CDR2 SYDVKM. CDR3 DNA sequence: TGTGCCAGCAGTTTTGGGTTTACAGTAAAAAACACTGAAGCTTTCTTT. This gives the protein CASSFGFTVKNTEAFF.

There are many counts of this clonotype. This chain connects TRBV6-5 to TRBJ1-2; maybe TRBD1 (5 bases). This CDR3 has 12 residues. Germline-derived CDR1 and CDR2 are MNHEY and SVGAGI. The CDR3 region is CASLNGAGGYTF. Written as DNA, the CDR3 is TGTGCGAGCTTAAACGGGGCAGGCGGCTACACCTTC.

This clonotype was counted at least ten times. This chain links TRBV7-9 with TRBJ1-1; 7 bases are shared with TRBD1. Per germline, CDR1 SEHNR and CDR2 FQNEAQ (reference sequence). This CDR3 contains 15 residues. The J segment lost 1 base and the V segment lost 5 bases, leaving 7 bases of the junction unmatched. CDR3 sequence: CASSTLTGENTEAFF. CDR3 DNA: TGTGCCAGCAGCACCCTTACAGGGGAGAACACTGAAGCTTTCTTT.

At least ten counts were recorded for this clonotype. The V gene is TRBV5-1, the J gene TRBJ1-2; a possible D gene is TRBD1 (5 bases). The CDR3 is 13 amino acids. With 3 bases removed from V and 5 bases from J, the gap between germline ends came to 11 bases. The germline V gene has CDR1 SGHRS and CDR2 YFSETQ. CDR3 sequence reads: CASSWTGGYGYTF. The CDR3 DNA reads TGCGCCAGCAGCTGGACGGGGGGGTATGGCTACACCTTC.

Only a few counts were recorded for this clonotype. This chain connects TRBV4-1 to TRBJ1-1, with 9 bases matching TRBD1. The germline CDR1 and CDR2 sequences are MGHRA and YSYEKL. The CDR3 extends over 15 amino acids. The J segment lost 1 base and the V segment lost 1 base, leaving 1 base of the junction unmatched. The CDR3 DNA sequence: TGCGCCAGCAGCCAAGGACAGGGGGGGAACACTGAAGCTTTCTTT. This sequence encodes CASSQGQGGNTEAFF.

This clonotype was detected many times. J is TRBJ2-5 and V is TRBV2; 8 bases are a match to TRBD1. J gave up 4 bases and V 7 bases, and 8 bases lay outside the gene matches. Germline CDR1 and CDR2: SNHLY and FYNNEI. The CDR3 length is 14 residues. For the CDR3, the DNA is TGTGCCAGCAACAGACAGGGGAGGCGAGAGACCCAGTACTTC. Translated, it gives CASNRQGRRETQYF.

In nucleotides, the CDR3 is TGTGCCAGCAGTTACGACTCCCAGGCGCCCCAGCATTTT. It is translated as CASSYDSQAPQHF. J is TRBJ1-5 and V is TRBV6-5; D is unclear. CDR3 length: 13 residues. CDR1 and CDR2 from the germline V gene are MNHEY and SVGAGI. V lost 2 bases to trimming and J lost 9 bases, with 11 bases between them.

This clonotype was seen ten or more times. V is TRBV7-2 and J is TRBJ1-2, with no clear D. The CDR3 extends over 16 amino acids. Trimming pared 6 bases from V and 4 bases from J, leaving 21 bases between. Germline loops: CDR1 SGHTA, CDR2 FQGNSA. The chain's CDR3 is CASSSVTTSRAYGYTF. Written as DNA, the CDR3 is TGTGCCAGCAGTAGCGTAACAACCTCACGAGCCTATGGCTACACCTTC.

This clonotype was counted ten times or more. The genes are TRBV6-2 or TRBV6-3 and TRBJ1-1, with D tentatively TRBD1 (5 bases). Trimming shortened V by 5 bases and J by 8 bases, and 9 bases separated the two germline ends. Germline CDR1 and CDR2: MNHEY and SVGEGT. The CDR3 runs to 11 residues. The CDR3 spells CASSDRREAFF. The CDR3 nucleotides are TGTGCCAGCAGTGACAGAAGAGAAGCTTTCTTT.

This clonotype was picked up many times. This sequence joins TRBV28 and TRBJ1-2; TRBD1 matches 11 bases. J was trimmed by 3 bases and V by 5 bases; bases with no gene match: 8. Germline loops: CDR1 MDHEN, CDR2 SYDVKM. The CDR3 extends over 16 amino acids. The CDR3 region is CASSIRTGGADYGYTF. For the CDR3, the DNA is TGTGCCAGCAGTATACGGACAGGGGGCGCGGACTATGGCTACACCTTC.

This clonotype was seen repeatedly, ten times or more. This chain joins TRBV12-3 or TRBV12-4 and TRBJ2-5; D might be TRBD2 (6 bases). The length of the CDR3 is 16 residues. V shed 3 bases and J shed 4 bases, with 18 bases lying between them. In DNA form, the CDR3 reads TGTGCCAGCAGTTTTGGTGCGGGGAGAGTGGGAGAGACCCAGTACTTC. The encoded protein is CASSFGAGRVGETQYF.

This clonotype was found once. The chain uses TRBV28 and TRBJ1-2; weak D call: TRBD1 (6 bases). Trimming took 5 bases from V and 7 from J, leaving 8 bases between them. Looked up from germline, CDR1 is MDHEN and CDR2 is SYDVKM. The CDR3 covers 11 residues. The DNA of the CDR3 is TGTGCCAGCAGTCCCAGGGGTGGCTACACCTTC. It is translated as CASSPRGGYTF.

Ten or more counts support this clonotype. V usage is TRBV28 and J usage is TRBJ1-2; D is uncertain. V lost 5 bases to trimming and J lost 6 bases, with 19 bases between them. Germline loops: CDR1 MDHEN, CDR2 SYDVKM. The CDR3 consists of 15 residues. Here the CDR3 reads CASSPPSGRKHGYTF. The CDR3 region has the DNA TGTGCCAGCAGTCCTCCGTCAGGCAGGAAACATGGCTACACCTTC.

The rearrangement joins TRBV30 to TRBJ1-3, with D unclear. This CDR3 has 14 amino acids. Trimming removed 5 bases at V and 0 bases at J, with 11 bases between. CDR1 GTSNPN and CDR2 SVGIG come from the germline V gene (reference sequence). The CDR3 nucleotides are TGTGCCTGGTGTATTTCAAGCTCTGGAAACACCATATATTTT. Encoded protein: CAWCISSSGNTIYF. The full variable domain, in which reference TRBV30 and TRBJ1-3 provide the parts outside the CDR3, is SQTIHQWPATLVQPVGSPLSLECTVEGTSNPNLYWYRQAAGRGLQLLFYSVGIGQISSEVPQNLSASRPQDRQFILSSKKLLLSDSGFYLCAWCISSSGNTIYFGEGSWLTVV.

In this sample, this clonotype turned up many times. The chain recombines TRBV4-3 with TRBJ1-1; no firm D call. Germline CDR1 reads LGHNA; CDR2 reads YSLEER. The V end was cut by 0 bases, the J end by 1 base, with 6 bases between. This CDR3 comprises 14 residues. CDR3 coding DNA: TGCGCCAGCAGCCAAGATCATGAGAACACTGAAGCTTTCTTT. This gives the protein CASSQDHENTEAFF.

The chain combines TRBV20-1 with TRBJ2-7; perhaps D is TRBD1 or TRBD2 (5 bases each). This CDR3 contains 15 residues. Germline V gives CDR1 DFQATT, CDR2 SNEGSKA (reference sequence). The V and J ends lost 4 bases and 3 bases respectively, with 19 bases between them. CDR3 bases: TGCAGTGCTATGGGTATTGGGGGATCGAACTACGAGCAGTACTTC. It encodes CSAMGIGGSNYEQYF.

This chain uses TRBV5-5 with TRBJ1-3; maybe TRBD1 (6 bases). V was pared by 4 bases and J by 0 bases, with 14 bases between. This CDR3 region has 16 residues. Germline V gene lookup returns CDR1 SGHKS and CDR2 YYEKEE (reference sequence). This chain's CDR3 is CASSRDNPSSGNTIYF. DNA of the CDR3: TGTGCCAGCAGCAGGGACAACCCGTCCTCTGGAAACACCATATATTTT. The full variable domain, with the rest looked up from reference TRBV5-5 and TRBJ1-3, is DAGVTQSPTHLIKTRGQQVTLRCSPISGHKSVSWYQQVLGQGPQFIFQYYEKEERGRGNFPDRFSARQFPNYSSELNVNALLLGDSALYLCASSRDNPSSGNTIYFGEGSWLTVV.

There are many counts of this clonotype. This rearrangement joins TRBV6-5 to TRBJ2-7, with 15 bases fitting TRBD2. The V gene end was trimmed by 5 bases and the J gene end by 4 bases; junction bases not matched to a gene: 18. Germline V CDR1 and CDR2: MNHEY, SVGAGI. This CDR3 has 20 residues. CDR3 nucleotides: TGTGCCAGCAGTCCCCCCTCGCCCTCCGGACTAGCGGGAGGGCCTTACGAGCAGTACTTC. Translated, it gives CASSPPSPSGLAGGPYEQYF.

The chain uses TRBV6-1 and TRBJ2-7, with 10 bases lining up with TRBD2. The CDR3 length is 15 residues. The V gene end was trimmed by 4 bases and the J gene end by 2 bases; junction bases not matched to a gene: 5. Germline assignment: CDR1 MNHNS and CDR2 SASEGT. DNA for the CDR3: TGTGCCAGCAGTGCCCGAGGACTAGCGGCCTACGAGCAGTACTTC. As protein: CASSARGLAAYEQYF.

This clonotype was seen ten or more times. The gene calls are TRBV19 and TRBJ1-5; D is ambiguous. Trimming took 6 bases from V and 7 from J, leaving 16 bases between them. CDR1 and CDR2 from the germline V gene are LNHDA and SQIVND (reference sequence). The CDR3 contains 14 residues. The CDR3 sequence is CASRNLGIRQPQHF. DNA of the CDR3: TGTGCCAGTAGGAACCTAGGAATACGACAGCCCCAGCATTTT. The full variable domain, in which reference TRBV19 and TRBJ1-5 provide the parts outside the CDR3, is DGGITQSPKYLFRKEGQNVTLSCEQNLNHDAMYWYRQDPGQGLRLIYYSQIVNDFQKGDIAEGYSVSREKKESFPLTVTSAQKNPTAFYLCASRNLGIRQPQHFGDGTRLSIL.

This chain links TRBV12-3 or TRBV12-4 with TRBJ2-7; 9 bases are shared with TRBD1. Germline trimming cut 4 bases from V and 3 bases from J; bases unmatched to any gene: 7. The CDR3 has 15 residues. The CDR3 nucleotides read TGTGCCAGCAGTTACGGACAGGGGAGGAACTACGAGCAGTACTTC. Translating it yields CASSYGQGRNYEQYF.

At least ten counts were recorded for this clonotype. This chain joins TRBV27 and TRBJ2-7; D remains ambiguous. The CDR3 loop spans 13 amino acids. In germline, CDR1 is MNHEY, CDR2 SMNVEV (reference sequence). V dropped 4 bases and J dropped 3 bases, with 10 bases sitting between them. The CDR3 region is CASSSGPDYEQYF. DNA for the CDR3: TGTGCCAGCAGTTCTGGGCCCGACTACGAGCAGTACTTC.

This clonotype was counted many times. The chain joins TRBV6-1 to TRBJ2-7; D may correspond to TRBD1 or TRBD2 (5 bases each). V dropped 10 bases and J dropped 0 bases, with 16 bases sitting between them. Germline CDR1 and CDR2: MNHNS and SASEGT. The CDR3 runs 14 residues. The CDR3 DNA reads TGTGCCACGACGGGACCTCTTGGCTCCTACGAGCAGTACTTC. Its translation is CATTGPLGSYEQYF.

As to this clonotype: The junction and the germline gene differ at one end; a read error may be behind it. The rearrangement uses TRBV2 and TRBJ2-7, with D possibly matching TRBD2 (6 bases). This CDR3 spans 13 amino acids. Germline V gives CDR1 SNHLY, CDR2 FYNNEI. The CDR3 DNA follows: TGTGTCAGCAGGGTAGCGGCCTCCTACGAGCAGTACTTC. Its translation: CVSRVAASYEQYF.

This clonotype was counted many times. The chain has TRBV7-9 and TRBJ1-1, with TRBD1 as a possible D gene (5 bases). This CDR3 comprises 14 residues. The germline V gene encodes CDR1 SEHNR and CDR2 FQNEAQ (reference sequence). Between the trimmed V and J ends, which lost 1 base and 5 bases, there was a span of 11 bases. The DNA for the CDR3 is TGTGCCAGCAGCTTAGAGATAGGGGCGACTGAAGCTTTCTTT. It is translated as CASSLEIGATEAFF.